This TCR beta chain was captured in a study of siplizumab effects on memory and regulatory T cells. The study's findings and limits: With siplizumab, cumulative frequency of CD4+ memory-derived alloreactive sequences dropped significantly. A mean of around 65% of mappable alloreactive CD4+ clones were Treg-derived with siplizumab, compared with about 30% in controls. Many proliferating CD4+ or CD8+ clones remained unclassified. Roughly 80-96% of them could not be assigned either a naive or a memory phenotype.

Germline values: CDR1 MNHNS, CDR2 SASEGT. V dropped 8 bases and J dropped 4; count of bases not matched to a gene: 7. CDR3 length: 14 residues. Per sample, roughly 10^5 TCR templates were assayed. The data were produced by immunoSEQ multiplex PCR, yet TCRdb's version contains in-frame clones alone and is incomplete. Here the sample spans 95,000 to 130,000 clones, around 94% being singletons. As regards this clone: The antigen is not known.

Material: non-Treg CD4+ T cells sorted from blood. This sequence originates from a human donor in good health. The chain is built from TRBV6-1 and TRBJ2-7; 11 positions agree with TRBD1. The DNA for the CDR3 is TGTGCCAGCCGGGCGGACAGGGGGCGATACGAGCAGTACTTC. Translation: CASRADRGRYEQYF.